Below are 18 T cell receptor beta chains sequenced from a single sample in a study of response to subunit inactivated influenza vaccine (dated by TCRdb to between 2018 and 2020). Library prep was done by RT-PCR. The sequencer was an Illumina HiSeq 2500. The public sequencing data were trimmed at Q25 with fastp and processed into clonotypes with MiXCR by TCRdb, which kept only in-frame beta chains. One record per CDR3 amino acid sequence lists the most common genes and DNA. The table for this sample lists over 750,000 distinct CDR3 sequences; about 20% of them were counted only once. Clones ranked in the top ten supply roughly 10% of the sample. The sample in question was PBMCs from blood, obtained approximately 5 days after vaccination. The source is a man aged 50 to 60 who received an inactivated influenza vaccine. Donor details come from another sample of the same person, matched by shared clones.

This sequence joins TRBV29-1 and TRBJ2-7, with D possibly being TRBD1 or TRBD2 (6 bases each). Trimming removed 5 bases at V and 4 bases at J, with 24 bases between. CDR3 length: 16 residues. CDR1 and CDR2 from the germline V gene are SQVTM and ANQGSEA. The CDR3 sequence is CSVRWGAPGEEYEQYF. The CDR3, as DNA: TGCAGCGTTCGGTGGGGCGCCCCAGGGGAGGAGTACGAGCAGTACTTC.

Many counts were recorded for this clonotype. Here the CDR3 reads CASSQLAGVVNEQFF. In DNA, the CDR3 is TGTGCCAGCAGCCAGTTAGCGGGAGTTGTTAATGAGCAGTTCTTC. J is TRBJ2-1 and V is TRBV4-2; 9 nucleotides match TRBD2. CDR1 is LGHNA and CDR2 is YNFKEQ in the germline V gene. The CDR3 is 15 amino acids. Trimming removed 3 bases from V and 7 bases from J; junction bases left unmatched: 7.

This clonotype was counted only a few times. The chain uses TRBV3-1 and TRBJ2-3, with 8 bases aligning to TRBD2. Looked up from germline, CDR1 is LGHDT and CDR2 is YNNKEL (reference sequence). This CDR3 region has 15 residues. V trimming: 4 bases; J trimming: 7 bases; junction bases outside the gene matches: 10. The CDR3 DNA is TGTGCCAGCAGCCCCTTTGCGGGGGGCGTCAATACGCAGTATTTT. Translation gives CASSPFAGGVNTQYF.

This clonotype was observed a few times. Here the CDR3 reads CASRQVNNEQFF. The CDR3 DNA reads as TGTGCCAGCAGACAAGTAAACAATGAGCAGTTCTTC. The chain uses TRBV12-3 or TRBV12-4 and TRBJ2-1; D not certain. Trimming removed 6 bases at V and 5 bases at J, with 8 bases between. This CDR3 has 12 amino acids.

The gene calls are TRBV25-1 and TRBJ2-1; weak D call: TRBD2 (6 bases). The CDR3 extends over 15 amino acids. The V gene's germline CDR1 is MGHDK and CDR2 SYGVNS. V lost 2 bases to trimming and J lost 0 bases, with 8 bases between them. CDR3 nucleotides: TGTGCCAGCAGTGAAGGGACTGTCTCCTACAATGAGCAGTTCTTC. Translating it yields CASSEGTVSYNEQFF.

This clonotype was seen a few times. The V gene is TRBV6-5, the J gene TRBJ2-5; 8 bases agree with TRBD1. The V gene's germline CDR1 is MNHEY and CDR2 SVGAGI. J lost 5 bases, V lost 2 bases, and 4 bases had no gene match. The CDR3 sequence is 14 residues long. This CDR3 is CASSYQGAMETQYF. The CDR3 DNA is TGTGCCAGCAGTTACCAGGGGGCTATGGAGACCCAGTACTTC.

J is TRBJ2-2 and V is TRBV29-1; D is undetermined. CDR1 SQVTM and CDR2 ANQGSEA come from the germline V gene. V was trimmed by 8 bases and J by 8 bases, leaving 15 bases between them. The CDR3 has 12 residues. The DNA for the CDR3 is TGCAGCCTGGACCCCCCGTTGGGGGAGCTGTTTTTT. Its protein product is CSLDPPLGELFF.

The rearrangement links TRBV7-8 to TRBJ1-5; 7 nucleotides match TRBD1. J lost 5 bases, V lost 5 bases, and 12 bases had no gene match. CDR1 and CDR2 (germline): SGHVS, FQNEAQ. The CDR3 has 16 amino acids. The CDR3 is CASSLKRTGRDQPQHF. The CDR3 region has the DNA TGTGCCAGCAGCCTAAAGAGGACAGGTCGGGATCAGCCCCAGCATTTT.

V and J are TRBV5-1 and TRBJ2-3; D is ambiguous. In germline, CDR1 is SGHRS, CDR2 YFSETQ. The V and J ends lost 1 base and 2 bases respectively, with 8 bases between them. The CDR3 is 14 amino acids. DNA for the CDR3: TGCGCCAGCAGCTTGTTCACCCCCACAGATACGCAGTATTTT. Amino acids: CASSLFTPTDTQYF.

The gene calls are TRBV20-1 and TRBJ2-1; 11 bases are a match to TRBD2. Trimming took 5 bases from V and 5 from J; bases not matched to a gene: 8. This CDR3 is built from 15 residues. CDR1 is DFQATT and CDR2 is SNEGSKA in the germline V gene (reference sequence). CDR3: CSASRGSGRDNEQFF. In DNA form, the CDR3 reads TGCAGTGCTTCCCGGGGTAGCGGGAGGGACAATGAGCAGTTCTTC.

Note on this clonotype: At one of its ends the junction is not consistent with the germline gene, which may arise from a read error. V gene TRBV29-1 combines with J gene TRBJ2-3; D uncertain. In germline, CDR1 is SQVTM, CDR2 ANQGSEA. CDR3 length: 13 residues. CDR3 residues: CSVEGSIGNTQYF. DNA of the CDR3: TGCAGCGTCGAAGGTTCAATCGGAAATACGCAGTATTTT.

This clonotype has just a few counts. V gene TRBV7-9 combines with J gene TRBJ2-5; 7 nucleotides line up with TRBD1. CDR1 SEHNR and CDR2 FQNEAQ come from the germline V gene (reference sequence). Unmatched junction bases numbered 9, after V lost 3 bases and J lost 5 bases. The CDR3 length is 15 residues. CDR3 nucleotides: TGTGCCAGCAGCTTCTACAGGGGTGGGTCCGAGACCCAGTACTTC. Its translation: CASSFYRGGSETQYF.

This clonotype was observed a handful of times. The chain uses TRBV5-5 and TRBJ1-1; 10 positions agree with TRBD1. Germline V CDR1 and CDR2: SGHKS, YYEKEE (reference sequence). The CDR3 spans 14 residues. Trimming took 3 bases from V and 4 from J; bases not matched to a gene: 3. CDR3 DNA sequence: TGTGCCAGCAGCTGGGGACAGGGGTCCACTGAAGCTTTCTTT. Translation gives CASSWGQGSTEAFF.

V gene TRBV29-1 combines with J gene TRBJ2-7; possible D gene TRBD1, 6 bases. The V end was cut by 5 bases, the J end by 5 bases, with 19 bases between. The CDR3 loop spans 14 amino acids. Germline V gene data show CDR1 as SQVTM and CDR2 as ANQGSEA. CDR3 sequence: CSVRRARGENEQYF. The CDR3 region has the DNA TGCAGCGTTCGTCGGGCCAGGGGCGAGAACGAGCAGTACTTC.

J is TRBJ1-2 and V is TRBV5-1, with D hard to call. The V end was cut by 0 bases, the J end by 6 bases, with 15 bases between. Germline CDR1 SGHRS, CDR2 YFSETQ. The CDR3 has 15 amino acids. For the CDR3, the DNA is TGCGCCAGCAGCTTGGGGACCTCCCCTTGGGATGGCTACACCTTC. Translating it yields CASSLGTSPWDGYTF.

The sample holds a few counts of this clonotype. The V call is TRBV19, the J call TRBJ2-2; D perhaps matches TRBD2 (6 bases). V lost 6 bases to trimming and J lost 2 bases, with 13 bases between them. Germline V gene data show CDR1 as LNHDA and CDR2 as SQIVND (reference sequence). This CDR3 is built from 15 residues. The CDR3 loop reads CASRRTGRNTGELFF. CDR3 nucleotide sequence: TGTGCCAGTAGGAGAACCGGGAGAAACACCGGGGAGCTGTTTTTT.

This clonotype has ten or more counts. The V and J genes are TRBV11-2 and TRBJ2-1; 12 positions match TRBD2. The CDR3 is 18 residues long. Germline trimming cut 1 base from V and 5 bases from J; bases unmatched to any gene: 9. Germline CDR1 and CDR2: SGHAT and FQNNGV. CDR3 region: CASSLVMTSGSRHNEQFF. The DNA for the CDR3 is TGTGCCAGCAGCTTAGTCATGACTAGCGGGAGTAGGCACAATGAGCAGTTCTTC.

This clonotype was recorded a few times. The junction departs from the called germline gene at one end, perhaps through a read error. The rearrangement links TRBV6-2 or TRBV6-3 to TRBJ2-1; perhaps TRBD2 as D (6 bases). The CDR3 runs 15 residues. Germline CDR1 is MNHEY and CDR2 is SVGEGT. CDR3 in amino acids: CASTYGTPSNNEQFF. The CDR3 nucleotides read TGTGCCAGCACTTACGGGACTCCTTCAAACAATGAGCAGTTCTTC.